This TCR beta chain appears in the sequencing data of a study of metastatic and nonmetastatic thyroid tumors. Findings of the study overall: Benign nodules were reported to have significantly lower TCR beta diversity than malignant thyroid tumors, in blood and tumor.

Treatment of any kind had been given to no patient before thyroid surgery. TCRdb ran MiXCR on the PCR reads. The table includes around 34,000 clones, about a fifth detected once. Germline values: CDR1 SGHAT, CDR2 FQNNGV. CDR3 length: 13 residues. This clone was counted only a few times. Antigen: not known. This may come from a read error, since a much larger clone is one base off. This CDR3 is also generated by other DNA sequences in the sample. The material sequenced was tumor tissue. This TCR came from a male donor with papillary thyroid cancer or a benign thyroid nodule (not recorded which). Some clones in this sample may be carry-over from other donors' samples. V is TRBV11-2 and J is TRBJ2-2, with D tentatively TRBD2 (5 bases). CDR3 coding DNA: TGTGCCAGCAGCTTAGTTGTAGCCGGGGAGCTGTTTTTC. Translated: CASSLVVAGELFF.